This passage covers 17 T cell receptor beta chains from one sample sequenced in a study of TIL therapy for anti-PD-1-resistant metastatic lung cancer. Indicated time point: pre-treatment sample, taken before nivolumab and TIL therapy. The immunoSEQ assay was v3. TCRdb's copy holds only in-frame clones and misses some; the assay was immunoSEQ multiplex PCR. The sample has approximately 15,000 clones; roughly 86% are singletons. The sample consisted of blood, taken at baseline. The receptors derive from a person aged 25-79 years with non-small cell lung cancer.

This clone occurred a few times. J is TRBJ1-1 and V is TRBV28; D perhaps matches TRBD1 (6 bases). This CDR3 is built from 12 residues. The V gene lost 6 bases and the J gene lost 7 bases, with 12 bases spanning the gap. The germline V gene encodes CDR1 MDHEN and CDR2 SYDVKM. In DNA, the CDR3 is TGTGCCAGCAGGACAGGACCTGATGAAGCTTTCTTT. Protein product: CASRTGPDEAFF. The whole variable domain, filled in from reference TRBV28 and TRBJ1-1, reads DVKVTQSSRYLVKRTGEKVFLECVQDMDHENMFWYRQDPGLGLRLIYFSYDVKMKEKGDIPEGYSVSREKKERFSLILESASTNQTSMYLCASRTGPDEAFFGQGTRLTVV.

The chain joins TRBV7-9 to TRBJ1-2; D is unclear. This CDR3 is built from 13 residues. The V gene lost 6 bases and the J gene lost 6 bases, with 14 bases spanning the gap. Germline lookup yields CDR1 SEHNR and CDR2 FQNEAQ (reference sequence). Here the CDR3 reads CASSHYASDGYTF. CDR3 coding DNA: TGTGCCAGCAGTCACTACGCGTCGGATGGCTACACCTTC.

The CDR3 protein is CASSLDWAALSYEQYF. The CDR3 DNA reads TGTGCCAGCAGCTTAGATTGGGCAGCCCTCTCCTACGAGCAGTACTTC. The V and J genes are TRBV11-2 and TRBJ2-7; D uncertain. Between the trimmed V and J ends, which lost 0 bases and 0 bases, there was a span of 12 bases. Germline V gene sequence: CDR1 SGHAT, CDR2 FQNNGV. The CDR3 is made up of 16 amino acids.

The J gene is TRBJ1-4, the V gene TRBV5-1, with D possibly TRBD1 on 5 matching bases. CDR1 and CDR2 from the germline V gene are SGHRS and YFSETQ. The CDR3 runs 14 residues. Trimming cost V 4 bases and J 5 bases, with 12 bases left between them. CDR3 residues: CASSRRGGNEKLFF. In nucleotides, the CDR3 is TGCGCCAGCAGCCGTCGGGGGGGAAATGAAAAACTGTTTTTT.

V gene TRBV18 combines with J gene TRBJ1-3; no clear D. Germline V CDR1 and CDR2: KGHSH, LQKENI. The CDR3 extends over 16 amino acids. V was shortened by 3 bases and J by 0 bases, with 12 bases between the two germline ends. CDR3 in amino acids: CASSPVKAPSGNTIYF. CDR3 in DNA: TGTGCCAGCTCACCCGTTAAGGCTCCCTCTGGAAACACCATATATTTT.

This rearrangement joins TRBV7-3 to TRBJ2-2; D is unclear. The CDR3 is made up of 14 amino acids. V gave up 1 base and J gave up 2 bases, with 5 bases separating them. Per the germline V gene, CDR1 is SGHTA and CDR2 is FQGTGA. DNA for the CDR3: TGTGCCAGCAGCTTAATCTCAAACACCGGGGAGCTGTTTTTT. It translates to CASSLISNTGELFF.

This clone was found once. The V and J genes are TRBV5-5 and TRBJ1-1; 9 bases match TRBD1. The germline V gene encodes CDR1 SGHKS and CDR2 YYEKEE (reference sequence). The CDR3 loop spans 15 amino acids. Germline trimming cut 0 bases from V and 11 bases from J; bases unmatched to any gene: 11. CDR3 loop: CASSLETGGKLIAFF. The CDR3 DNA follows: TGTGCCAGCAGCTTGGAAACAGGGGGCAAATTGATTGCTTTCTTT.

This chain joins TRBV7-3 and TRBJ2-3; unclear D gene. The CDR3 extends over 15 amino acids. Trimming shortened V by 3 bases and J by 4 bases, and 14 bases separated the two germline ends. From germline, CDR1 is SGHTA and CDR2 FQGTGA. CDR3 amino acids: CASSFNRASADTQYF. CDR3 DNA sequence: TGTGCCAGCAGCTTCAATCGGGCCTCGGCAGATACGCAGTATTTT.

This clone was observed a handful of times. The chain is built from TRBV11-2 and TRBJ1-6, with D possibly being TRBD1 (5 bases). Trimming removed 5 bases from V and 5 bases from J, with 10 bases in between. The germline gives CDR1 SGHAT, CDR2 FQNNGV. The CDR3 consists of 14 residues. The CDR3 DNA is TGTGCCAGCAGCCGACAGAACCATAATTCACCCCTCCACTTT. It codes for CASSRQNHNSPLHF.

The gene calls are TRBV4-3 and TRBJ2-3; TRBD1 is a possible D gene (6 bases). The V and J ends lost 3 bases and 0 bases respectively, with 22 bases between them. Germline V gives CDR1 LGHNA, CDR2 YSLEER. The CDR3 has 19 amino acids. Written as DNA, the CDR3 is TGCGCCAGCAGCCACCGAAAGGTAACCGGGACACAAAGCACAGATACGCAGTATTTT. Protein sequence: CASSHRKVTGTQSTDTQYF.

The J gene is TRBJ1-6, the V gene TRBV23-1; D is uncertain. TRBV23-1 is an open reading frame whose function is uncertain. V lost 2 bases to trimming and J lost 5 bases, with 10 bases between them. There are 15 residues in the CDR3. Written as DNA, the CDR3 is TGCGCCAGCAGTCAAGTGTTCAGGAATAATTCACCCCTCCACTTT. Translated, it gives CASSQVFRNNSPLHF.

CDR3 nucleotide sequence: TGCGCCAGCAGCCTACTACTGAACACTGAAGCTTTCTTT. Its protein product is CASSLLLNTEAFF. This sequence joins TRBV4-3 and TRBJ1-1; D call uncertain. V gave up 4 bases and J gave up 0 bases, with 6 bases separating them. Germline V CDR1 and CDR2: LGHNA, YSLEER. The CDR3 consists of 13 residues.

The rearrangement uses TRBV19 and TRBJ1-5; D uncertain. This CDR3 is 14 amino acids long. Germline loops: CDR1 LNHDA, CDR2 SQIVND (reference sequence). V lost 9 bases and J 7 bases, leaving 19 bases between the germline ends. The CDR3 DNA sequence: TGTGCCAGCCGCCCACAAGGGAATCAGCAGCCCCAGCATTTT. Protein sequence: CASRPQGNQQPQHF.

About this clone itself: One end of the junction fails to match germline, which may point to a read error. The CDR3 spells CASSPSGAVVGVF. CDR3 nucleotides: TGTGCCAGCAGCCCCTCAGGGGCCGTCGTAGGGGTTTTT. The chain links TRBV5-5 to TRBJ1-4; the D gene is possibly TRBD1 (6 bases). Looked up from germline, CDR1 is SGHKS and CDR2 is YYEKEE (reference sequence). The CDR3 length is 13 residues. Using reference TRBV5-5 and TRBJ1-4 for the parts outside the CDR3, the full variable domain is DAGVTQSPTHLIKTRGQQVTLRCSPISGHKSVSWYQQVLGQGPQFIFQYYEKEERGRGNFPDRFSARQFPNYSSELNVNALLLGDSALYLCASSPSGAVVGVFGSGTQLSVL.

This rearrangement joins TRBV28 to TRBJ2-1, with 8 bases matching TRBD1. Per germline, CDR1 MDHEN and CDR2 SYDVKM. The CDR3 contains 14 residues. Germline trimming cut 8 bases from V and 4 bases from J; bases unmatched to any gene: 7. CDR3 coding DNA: TGTGCCAGCGGGGGACAGGCGCCGTACAATGAGCAGTTCTTC. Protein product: CASGGQAPYNEQFF. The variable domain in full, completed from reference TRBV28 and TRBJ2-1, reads DVKVTQSSRYLVKRTGEKVFLECVQDMDHENMFWYRQDPGLGLRLIYFSYDVKMKEKGDIPEGYSVSREKKERFSLILESASTNQTSMYLCASGGQAPYNEQFFGPGTRLTVL.

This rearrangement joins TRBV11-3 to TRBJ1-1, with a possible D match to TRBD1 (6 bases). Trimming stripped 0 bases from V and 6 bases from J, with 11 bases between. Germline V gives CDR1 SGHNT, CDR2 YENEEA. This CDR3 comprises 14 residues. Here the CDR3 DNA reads TGTGCCAGCAGCTTAGATACAGGGTCCGCTGAAGCTTTCTTT. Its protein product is CASSLDTGSAEAFF.

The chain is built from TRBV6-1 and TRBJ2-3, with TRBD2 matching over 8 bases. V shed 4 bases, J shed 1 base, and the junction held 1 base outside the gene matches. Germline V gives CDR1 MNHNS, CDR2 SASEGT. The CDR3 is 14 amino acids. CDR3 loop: CASSVGGGTDTQYF. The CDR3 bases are TGTGCCAGCAGTGTCGGGGGGGGCACAGATACGCAGTATTTT.